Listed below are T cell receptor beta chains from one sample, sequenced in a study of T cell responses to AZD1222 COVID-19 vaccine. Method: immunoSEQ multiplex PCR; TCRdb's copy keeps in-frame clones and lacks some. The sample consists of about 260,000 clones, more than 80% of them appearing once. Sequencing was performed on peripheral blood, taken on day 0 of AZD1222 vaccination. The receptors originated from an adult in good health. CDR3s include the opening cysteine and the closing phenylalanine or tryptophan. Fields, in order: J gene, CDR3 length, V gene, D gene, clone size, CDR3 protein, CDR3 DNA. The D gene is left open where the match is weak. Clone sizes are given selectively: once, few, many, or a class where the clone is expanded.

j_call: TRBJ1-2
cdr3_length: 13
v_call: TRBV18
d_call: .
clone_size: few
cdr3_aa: CASSPEVGSSYTF
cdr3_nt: TGTGCCAGCTCACCAGAAGTGGGATCCAGCTACACCTTC

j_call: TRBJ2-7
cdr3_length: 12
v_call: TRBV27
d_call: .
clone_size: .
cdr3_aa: CASSLPWGGLYF
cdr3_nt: TGTGCCAGCAGTTTACCATGGGGCGGGCTATACTTC

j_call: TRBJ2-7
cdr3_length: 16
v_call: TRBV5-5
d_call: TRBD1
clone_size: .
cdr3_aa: CASSLAKGDRGNEQYF
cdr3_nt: TGTGCCAGCAGCTTGGCCAAAGGGGACAGGGGAAACGAGCAGTACTTC

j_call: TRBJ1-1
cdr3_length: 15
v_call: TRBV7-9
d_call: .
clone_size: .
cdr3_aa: CASSPPARGDTEAFF
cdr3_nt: TGTGCCAGCAGTCCACCCGCGAGGGGGGACACTGAAGCTTTCTTT

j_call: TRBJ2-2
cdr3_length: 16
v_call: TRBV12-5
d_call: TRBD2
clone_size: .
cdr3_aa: CASGLVLGGGTGELFF
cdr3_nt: TGTGCTAGTGGTTTGGTCCTCGGGGGGGGCACCGGGGAGCTGTTTTTT

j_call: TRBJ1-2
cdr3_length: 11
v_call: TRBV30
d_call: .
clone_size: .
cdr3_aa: CAWSPSSGYTF
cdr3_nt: TGTGCCTGGAGTCCATCGAGTGGCTACACCTTC

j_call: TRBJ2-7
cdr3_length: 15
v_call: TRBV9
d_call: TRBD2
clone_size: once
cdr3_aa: CASSVDAGGSYGQYF
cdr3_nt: TGTGCCAGCAGCGTAGATGCGGGGGGATCCTACGGGCAGTACTTC

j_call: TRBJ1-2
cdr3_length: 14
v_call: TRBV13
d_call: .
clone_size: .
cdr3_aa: CASSLGGGTYGYTF
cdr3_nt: TGTGCCAGCAGCTTAGGAGGGGGTACCTATGGCTACACCTTC

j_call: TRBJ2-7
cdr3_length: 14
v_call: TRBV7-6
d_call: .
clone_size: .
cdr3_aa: CASSLAEGAYEQYF
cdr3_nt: TGTGCCAGCAGCTTAGCGGAGGGGGCCTACGAGCAGTACTTC

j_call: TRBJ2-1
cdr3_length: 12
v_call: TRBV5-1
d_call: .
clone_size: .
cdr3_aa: CASSIHKEEQFF
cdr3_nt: TGCGCCAGCAGCATACACAAAGAAGAGCAGTTCTTC

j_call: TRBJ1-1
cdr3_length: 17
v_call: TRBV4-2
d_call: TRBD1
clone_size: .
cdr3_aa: CASSQAWERGPNTEAFF
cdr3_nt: TGTGCCAGCAGCCAAGCTTGGGAGAGGGGGCCGAACACTGAAGCTTTCTTT

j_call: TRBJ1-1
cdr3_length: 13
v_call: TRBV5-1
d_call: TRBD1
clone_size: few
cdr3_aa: CASSEGANTEAFF
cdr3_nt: TGCGCCAGCAGCGAGGGGGCGAACACTGAAGCTTTCTTT

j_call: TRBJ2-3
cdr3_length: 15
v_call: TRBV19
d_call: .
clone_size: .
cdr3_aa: CASSINGFVTDTQYF
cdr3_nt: TGTGCCAGTAGTATAAACGGGTTCGTCACAGATACGCAGTATTTT

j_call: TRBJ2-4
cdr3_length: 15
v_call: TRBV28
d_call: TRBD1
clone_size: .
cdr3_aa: CASSAGTEAKNIQYF
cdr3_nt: TGTGCCAGCAGCGCCGGGACAGAAGCCAAAAACATTCAGTACTTC

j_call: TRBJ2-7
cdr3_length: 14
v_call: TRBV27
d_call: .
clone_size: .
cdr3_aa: CASRGTLRGYEQYF
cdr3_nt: TGTGCCAGCAGGGGGACTCTTCGAGGCTACGAGCAGTACTTC

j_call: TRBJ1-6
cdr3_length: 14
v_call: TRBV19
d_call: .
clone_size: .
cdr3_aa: CASTQQASGSPLHF
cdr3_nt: TGTGCCAGTACCCAACAGGCCTCCGGTTCACCCCTCCACTTT

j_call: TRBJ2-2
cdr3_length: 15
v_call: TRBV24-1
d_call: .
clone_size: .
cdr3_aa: CATSEGARASGELFF
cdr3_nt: TGTGCCACCAGTGAGGGGGCTAGGGCCTCCGGGGAGCTGTTTTTT

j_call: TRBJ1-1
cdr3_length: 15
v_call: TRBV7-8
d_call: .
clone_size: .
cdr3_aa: CASSPPAHSNTEAFF
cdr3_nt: TGTGCCAGCAGCCCGCCCGCTCACAGTAACACTGAAGCTTTCTTT

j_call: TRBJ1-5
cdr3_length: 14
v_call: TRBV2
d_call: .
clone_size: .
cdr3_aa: CASSERTGNQPQHF
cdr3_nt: TGTGCCAGCAGTGAACGCACTGGCAATCAGCCCCAGCATTTT

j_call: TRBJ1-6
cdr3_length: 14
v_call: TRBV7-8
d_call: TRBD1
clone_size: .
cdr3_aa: CASSTGGSNSPLHF
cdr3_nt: TGTGCCAGCAGTACAGGGGGTAGTAATTCACCCCTCCACTTT

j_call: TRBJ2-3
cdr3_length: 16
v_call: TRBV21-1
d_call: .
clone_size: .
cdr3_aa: CASSKWWGLWSDTQYF
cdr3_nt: TGTGCCAGCAGCAAATGGTGGGGGCTGTGGTCTGATACGCAGTATTTT

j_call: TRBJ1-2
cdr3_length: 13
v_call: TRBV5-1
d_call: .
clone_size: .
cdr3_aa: CASSYGDQHGYTF
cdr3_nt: TGCGCCAGCAGCTACGGGGACCAACATGGCTACACCTTC

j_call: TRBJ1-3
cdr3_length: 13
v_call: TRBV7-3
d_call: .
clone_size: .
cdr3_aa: CASSPGPGNTIYF
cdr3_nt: TGTGCCAGCAGCCCAGGACCCGGGAACACCATATATTTT

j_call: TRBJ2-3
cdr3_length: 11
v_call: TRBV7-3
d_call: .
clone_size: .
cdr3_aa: CASSSTDTQYF
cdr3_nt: TGTGCCAGCAGCAGCACAGATACGCAGTATTTT

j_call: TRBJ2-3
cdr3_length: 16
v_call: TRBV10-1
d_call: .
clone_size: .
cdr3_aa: CASSESRGGQRDTQYF
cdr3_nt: TGCGCCAGCAGTGAGTCTAGGGGGGGACAACGGGATACGCAGTATTTT

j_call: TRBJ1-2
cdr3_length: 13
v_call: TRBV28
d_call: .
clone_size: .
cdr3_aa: CASSLGQNYGYTF
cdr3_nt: TGTGCCAGCAGTTTAGGGCAGAACTATGGCTACACCTTC

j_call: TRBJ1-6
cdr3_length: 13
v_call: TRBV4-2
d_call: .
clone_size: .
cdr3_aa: CASSQGRDSPLHF
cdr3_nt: TGTGCCAGCAGCCAAGGGCGCGATTCACCCCTCCACTTT

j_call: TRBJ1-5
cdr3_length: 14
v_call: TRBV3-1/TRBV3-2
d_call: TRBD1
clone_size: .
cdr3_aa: CASSPDRVDQPQHF
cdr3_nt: TGTGCCAGCAGCCCAGACAGGGTAGATCAGCCCCAGCATTTT

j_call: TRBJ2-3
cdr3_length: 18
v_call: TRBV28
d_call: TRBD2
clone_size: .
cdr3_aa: CASSLGASGSSYTDTQYF
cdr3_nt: TGTGCCAGCAGTTTGGGGGCTAGCGGGAGTTCTTACACAGATACGCAGTATTTT

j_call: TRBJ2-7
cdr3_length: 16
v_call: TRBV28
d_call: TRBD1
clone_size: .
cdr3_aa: CASSSSTGTGRDEQYF
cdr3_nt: TGTGCCAGCAGTTCCTCCACCGGGACAGGGCGGGACGAGCAGTACTTC

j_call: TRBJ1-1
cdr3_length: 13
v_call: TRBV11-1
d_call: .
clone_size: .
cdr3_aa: CASSLGGGPEAFF
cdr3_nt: TGTGCCAGCAGCTTAGGTGGGGGTCCTGAAGCTTTCTTT

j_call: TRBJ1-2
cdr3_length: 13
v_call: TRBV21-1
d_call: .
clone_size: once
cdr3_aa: CASSPRGAYGYTF
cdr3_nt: TGTGCCAGCAGCCCCCGCGGAGCCTATGGCTACACCTTC

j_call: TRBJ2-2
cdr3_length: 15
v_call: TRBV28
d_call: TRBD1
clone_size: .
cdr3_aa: CASSQGTGRGGELFF
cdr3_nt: TGTGCCAGCAGTCAAGGGACAGGGAGGGGCGGGGAGCTGTTTTTT

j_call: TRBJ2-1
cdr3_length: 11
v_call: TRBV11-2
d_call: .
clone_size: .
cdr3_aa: CASSPNNEQFF
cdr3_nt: TGTGCCAGCAGCCCAAACAATGAGCAGTTCTTC

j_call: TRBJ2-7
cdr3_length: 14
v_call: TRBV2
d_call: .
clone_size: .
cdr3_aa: CASSVGGARYEQYF
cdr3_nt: TGTGCCAGCAGTGTCGGGGGAGCCAGATACGAGCAGTACTTC

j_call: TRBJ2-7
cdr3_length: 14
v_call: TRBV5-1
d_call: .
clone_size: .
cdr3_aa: CASSPDLSSYEQYF
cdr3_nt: TGCGCCAGCAGCCCAGATTTGAGCTCCTACGAGCAGTACTTC

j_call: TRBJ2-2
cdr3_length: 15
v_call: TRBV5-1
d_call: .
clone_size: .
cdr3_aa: CASSLRDFHTGELFF
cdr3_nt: TGCGCCAGCAGCTTGAGGGACTTCCACACCGGGGAGCTGTTTTTT

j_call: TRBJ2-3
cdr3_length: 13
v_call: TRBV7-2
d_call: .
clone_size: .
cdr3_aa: CASSRRDTDTQYF
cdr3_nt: TGTGCCAGCAGCAGACGGGACACAGATACGCAGTATTTT

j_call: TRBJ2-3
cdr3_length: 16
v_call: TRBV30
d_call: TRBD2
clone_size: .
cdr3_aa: CACSGTILSSTDTQYF
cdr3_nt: TGTGCCTGCTCCGGGACTATACTGTCTAGCACAGATACGCAGTATTTT

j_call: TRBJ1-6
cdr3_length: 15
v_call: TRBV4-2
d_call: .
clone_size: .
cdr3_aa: CASSQEDGRNSPLHF
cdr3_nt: TGTGCCAGCAGCCAAGAGGACGGAAGAAATTCACCCCTCCACTTT

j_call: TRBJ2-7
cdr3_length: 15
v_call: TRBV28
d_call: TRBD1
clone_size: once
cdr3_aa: CASRYPGQGAYEQYF
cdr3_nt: TGTGCCAGCAGATATCCGGGACAGGGGGCTTACGAGCAGTACTTC

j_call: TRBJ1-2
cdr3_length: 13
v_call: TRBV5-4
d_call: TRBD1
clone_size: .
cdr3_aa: CASSYWTGVGYTF
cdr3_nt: TGTGCCAGCAGCTATTGGACAGGGGTGGGCTACACCTTC

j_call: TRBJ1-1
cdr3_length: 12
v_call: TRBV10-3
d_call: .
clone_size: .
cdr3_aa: CAISDLWSSAFF
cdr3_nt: TGTGCCATCAGTGATCTATGGTCTTCGGCTTTCTTT

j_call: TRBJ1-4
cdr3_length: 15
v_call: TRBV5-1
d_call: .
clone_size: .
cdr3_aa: CASSLDGEGSEKLFF
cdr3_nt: TGCGCCAGCAGCTTGGATGGAGAAGGTAGTGAAAAACTGTTTTTT

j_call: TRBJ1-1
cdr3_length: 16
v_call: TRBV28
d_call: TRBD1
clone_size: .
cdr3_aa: CASSPHSTGLNTEAFF
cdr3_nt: TGTGCCAGCAGTCCACACTCGACAGGGTTGAACACTGAAGCTTTCTTT

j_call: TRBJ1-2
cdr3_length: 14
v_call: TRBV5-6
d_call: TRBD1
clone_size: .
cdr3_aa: CASSRGQGSGGYTF
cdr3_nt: TGTGCCAGCAGCCGGGGACAGGGGTCTGGCGGCTACACCTTC

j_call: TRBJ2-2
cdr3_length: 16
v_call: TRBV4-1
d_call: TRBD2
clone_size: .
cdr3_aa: CASSQARLAVDGELFF
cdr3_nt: TGCGCCAGCAGCCAAGCCCGACTAGCGGTGGACGGGGAGCTGTTTTTT

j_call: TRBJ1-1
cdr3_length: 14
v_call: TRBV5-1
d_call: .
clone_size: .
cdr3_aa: CASSLAPPNTEAFF
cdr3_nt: TGCGCCAGCAGCTTGGCCCCACCGAACACTGAAGCTTTCTTT

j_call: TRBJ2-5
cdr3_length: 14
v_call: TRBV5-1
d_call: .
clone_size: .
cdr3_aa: CASSLMTDQETQYF
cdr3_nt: TGCGCCAGCAGCTTGATGACAGATCAAGAGACCCAGTACTTC

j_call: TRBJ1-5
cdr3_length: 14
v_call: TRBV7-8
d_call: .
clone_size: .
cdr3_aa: CASSLGPRNQPQHF
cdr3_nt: TGTGCCAGCAGCTTAGGCCCCCGTAATCAGCCCCAGCATTTT

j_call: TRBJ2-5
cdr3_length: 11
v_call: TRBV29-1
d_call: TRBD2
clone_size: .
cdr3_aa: CSVGGGKTQYF
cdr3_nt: TGCAGCGTTGGGGGGGGGAAGACCCAGTACTTC

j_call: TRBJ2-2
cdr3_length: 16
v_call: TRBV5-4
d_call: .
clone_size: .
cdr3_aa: CASSKTGKGYTGELFF
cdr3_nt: TGTGCCAGCAGTAAGACAGGCAAAGGGTACACCGGGGAGCTGTTTTTT

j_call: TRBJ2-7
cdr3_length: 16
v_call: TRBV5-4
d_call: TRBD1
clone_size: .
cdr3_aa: CASSLEGQVGTYEQYF
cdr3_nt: TGTGCCAGCAGCTTAGAGGGACAGGTTGGAACCTACGAGCAGTACTTC